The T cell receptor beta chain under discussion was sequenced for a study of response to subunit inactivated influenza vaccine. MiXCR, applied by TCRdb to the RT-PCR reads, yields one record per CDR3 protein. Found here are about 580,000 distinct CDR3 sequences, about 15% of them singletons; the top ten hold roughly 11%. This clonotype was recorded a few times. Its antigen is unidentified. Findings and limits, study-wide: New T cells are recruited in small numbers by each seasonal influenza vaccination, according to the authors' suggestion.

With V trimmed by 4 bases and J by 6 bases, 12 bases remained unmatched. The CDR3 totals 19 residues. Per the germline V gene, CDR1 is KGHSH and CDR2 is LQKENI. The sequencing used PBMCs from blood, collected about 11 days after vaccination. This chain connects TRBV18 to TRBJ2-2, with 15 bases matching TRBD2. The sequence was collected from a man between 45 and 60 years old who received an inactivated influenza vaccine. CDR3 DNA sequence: TGTGCCAGCTCACGCAGGACTAGCGGGGGGGCGCTGGACCCCGGGGAGCTGTTTTTT. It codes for CASSRRTSGGALDPGELFF.